One and the same sample provided the 31 T cell receptor beta chains below, sequenced in a study of T cell responses to AZD1222 COVID-19 vaccine. Only in-frame clones appear in the TCRdb table, and some are missing; sequencing was by immunoSEQ multiplex PCR. The repertoire holds about 140,000 clones, more than 70% seen once, with under 3.5% in the top ten. Sequencing used peripheral blood, obtained on day 0 of AZD1222 vaccination. The receptors come from an adult in good health.

This CDR3 is CASSSPGQNNEQFF. The CDR3 nucleotides are TGTGCCAGCAGCTCCCCGGGACAAAATAATGAGCAGTTCTTC. This chain connects TRBV7-3 to TRBJ2-1; TRBD1 might be the D (6 bases). Germline values: CDR1 SGHTA, CDR2 FQGTGA. V was cut by 4 bases and J by 7 bases, with 14 bases left in between. The CDR3 loop spans 14 amino acids.

The chain combines TRBV7-9 with TRBJ2-1, with TRBD2 matching 11 bases. V was clipped by 5 bases and J by 0 bases; unmatched bases: 3. Germline CDR1 SEHNR, CDR2 FQNEAQ (reference sequence). CDR3 length equals 16 residues. Here the CDR3 reads CASSPTSGASYNEQFF. CDR3 nucleotides: TGTGCCAGCAGCCCGACTAGCGGGGCCTCCTACAATGAGCAGTTCTTC.

The chain joins TRBV2 to TRBJ1-5; perhaps TRBD1 as D (5 bases). The CDR3 spans 13 residues. Trimming stripped 8 bases from V and 6 bases from J, with 14 bases between. The germline V gene encodes CDR1 SNHLY and CDR2 FYNNEI. CDR3 sequence: CASSRDSLQPQHF. In DNA form, the CDR3 reads TGTGCCAGCTCCAGGGACTCGCTTCAGCCCCAGCATTTT.

V and J are TRBV19 and TRBJ2-4; TRBD2 is a possible D gene (6 bases). Germline assignment: CDR1 LNHDA and CDR2 SQIVND (reference sequence). The CDR3 is 14 amino acids. V shed 4 bases and J shed 2 bases, with 9 bases lying between them. This CDR3 reads CASSRGETKNIQYF. The CDR3 DNA follows: TGTGCCAGTAGTAGGGGGGAGACCAAAAACATTCAGTACTTC.

This sequence joins TRBV7-9 and TRBJ1-2, with a tentative D call TRBD1 (6 bases). The CDR3 totals 13 residues. The germline V gene encodes CDR1 SEHNR and CDR2 FQNEAQ (reference sequence). The V end lost 0 bases, the J end lost 6 bases, and 8 bases lay between the germline ends. The CDR3 DNA follows: TGTGCCAGCAGCTTAGCGGGGGCTGATGGCTACACCTTC. Translating gives CASSLAGADGYTF.

V usage is TRBV28 and J usage is TRBJ1-2; no clear D. Germline V gene data show CDR1 as MDHEN and CDR2 as SYDVKM. V was clipped by 6 bases and J by 5 bases, with 16 bases between them. The CDR3 is made up of 14 amino acids. The CDR3 reads CASSKGSRLYGYTF. CDR3 nucleotide sequence: TGTGCCAGCAGCAAAGGGTCTAGGTTATATGGCTACACCTTC.

The V call is TRBV6-5, the J call TRBJ2-3; 9 nucleotides agree with TRBD2. CDR3 length: 16 residues. CDR1 is MNHEY, CDR2 SVGAGI, per germline. V dropped 4 bases and J dropped 3; count of bases not matched to a gene: 8. CDR3 nucleotide sequence: TGTGCCAGCAGTTCGCAGGCGGGGGGGGAGACAGATACGCAGTATTTT. Its protein is CASSSQAGGETDTQYF.

This rearrangement joins TRBV6-5 to TRBJ1-2; 7 bases are a match to TRBD1. V shed 6 bases, J shed 7 bases, and the junction held 11 bases outside the gene matches. The CDR3 covers 14 residues. CDR1 and CDR2 (germline): MNHEY, SVGAGI. CDR3 loop: CASSLTDRISGYTF. CDR3 coding DNA: TGTGCCAGCAGCCTAACGGACAGGATCTCTGGCTACACCTTC.

The chain combines TRBV27 with TRBJ2-7, with TRBD2 identical over 7 bases. CDR1 MNHEY and CDR2 SMNVEV come from the germline V gene (reference sequence). The CDR3 runs 18 residues. V gave up 3 bases and J gave up 2 bases; unmatched junction bases: 16. The CDR3, as DNA: TGTGCCAGCAGTTTGGGACTACCAACTCCCGCATTTACCTACGAGCAGTACTTC. As protein: CASSLGLPTPAFTYEQYF.

The chain joins TRBV9 to TRBJ1-2; D may be TRBD1 (6 bases). V gave up 4 bases and J gave up 4 bases, with 17 bases separating them. The CDR3 has 15 amino acids. Germline loops: CDR1 SGDLS, CDR2 YYNGEE. As DNA, the CDR3 is TGTGCCAGCAGCCTTCAACAGGGTAGTGGCTATGGCTACACCTTC. Its protein product is CASSLQQGSGYGYTF.

The chain uses TRBV5-6 and TRBJ1-4, with a possible D match to TRBD1 (5 bases). Germline-derived CDR1 and CDR2 are SGHDT and YYEEEE. The CDR3 has 17 residues. The V end lost 3 bases, the J end lost 8 bases, and 23 bases lay between the germline ends. The CDR3 spells CASSSTGRSHEYEKLFF. CDR3 nucleotide sequence: TGTGCCAGCAGCTCAACGGGACGGAGCCACGAGTACGAAAAACTGTTTTTT.

The chain combines TRBV19 with TRBJ1-5, with D perhaps TRBD1 (6 bases). CDR3 length: 17 residues. The V gene lost 1 base and the J gene lost 7 bases, with 20 bases spanning the gap. CDR1 LNHDA and CDR2 SQIVND come from the germline V gene (reference sequence). CDR3 amino acids: CASSIGGAGLLGQPQHF. The CDR3 nucleotides read TGTGCCAGTAGTATAGGGGGGGCCGGGCTCCTAGGGCAGCCCCAGCATTTT.

This sequence joins TRBV6-2 or TRBV6-3 and TRBJ1-5, with D possibly TRBD1 on 5 matching bases. There are 14 residues in the CDR3. Germline lookup yields CDR1 MNHEY and CDR2 SVGEGT. V was pared by 2 bases and J by 7 bases, with 12 bases between. CDR3 in amino acids: CASSYPGRGQPQHF. For the CDR3, the DNA is TGTGCCAGCAGTTACCCCGGCCGGGGCCAGCCCCAGCATTTT.

The chain links TRBV6-2 or TRBV6-3 to TRBJ2-7, with 15 bases fitting TRBD2. V gave up 5 bases and J gave up 0 bases; unmatched junction bases: 5. From germline, CDR1 is MNHEY and CDR2 SVGEGT. This CDR3 is 17 amino acids long. The CDR3: CASSGTSGRPHSYEQYF. The CDR3 nucleotides read TGTGCCAGCAGTGGGACTAGCGGGAGGCCGCACTCCTACGAGCAGTACTTC.

The gene calls are TRBV4-3 and TRBJ2-1, with no clear D. The CDR3 spans 14 residues. V lost 3 bases to trimming and J lost 1 base, with 7 bases between them. Germline loops: CDR1 LGHNA, CDR2 YSLEER. The CDR3 DNA sequence: TGCGCCAGCAGCCAGCAGTTGTCCTACAATGAGCAGTTCTTC. It translates to CASSQQLSYNEQFF.

The chain uses TRBV13 and TRBJ2-7; 8 bases are shared with TRBD1. The junction had 14 bases not matched to a gene; V was cut back by 4 bases and J by 3 bases. The CDR3 covers 17 residues. Germline V gene lookup returns CDR1 PRHDT and CDR2 FYEKMQ (reference sequence). The DNA for the CDR3 is TGTGCCAGCAGCTCACGACAGGGGACGGCTAGGGACTACGAGCAGTACTTC. This translates into CASSSRQGTARDYEQYF.

This sequence joins TRBV7-8 and TRBJ2-7; tentatively, D is TRBD1 (6 bases). With 5 bases removed from V and 3 bases from J, the gap between germline ends came to 17 bases. The CDR3 runs to 15 residues. Germline CDR1 and CDR2: SGHVS and FQNEAQ. The CDR3 sequence: CASSLLDSRSYEQYF. The CDR3 region has the DNA TGTGCCAGCAGCCTACTGGACAGTCGGAGCTACGAGCAGTACTTC.

J is TRBJ1-2 and V is TRBV30, with D maybe TRBD1 (5 bases). The V and J ends lost 8 bases and 4 bases respectively, with 32 bases between them. The CDR3 contains 18 residues. The V gene's germline CDR1 is GTSNPN and CDR2 SVGIG (reference sequence). The CDR3 region has the DNA TGTGCCCGGATATCGAAGGGACTCCGCGCCCCACCTTTCTATGGCTACACCTTC. It specifies CARISKGLRAPPFYGYTF. The variable domain in full, completed from reference TRBV30 and TRBJ1-2, reads SQTIHQWPATLVQPVGSPLSLECTVEGTSNPNLYWYRQAAGRGLQLLFYSVGIGQISSEVPQNLSASRPQDRQFILSSKKLLLSDSGFYLCARISKGLRAPPFYGYTFGSGTRLTVV.

In nucleotides, the CDR3 is TGTGCCAGCAGTTTAGGACCCGCGGCAGATACGCAGTATTTT. Translating it yields CASSLGPAADTQYF. The rearrangement links TRBV27 to TRBJ2-3; D remains ambiguous. Trimming took 2 bases from V and 4 from J, leaving 10 bases between them. Germline V CDR1 and CDR2: MNHEY, SMNVEV (reference sequence). The CDR3 contains 14 residues.

This clone was recorded only once. The J gene is TRBJ1-6, the V gene TRBV2; D is unresolved. Germline lookup yields CDR1 SNHLY and CDR2 FYNNEI. V was shortened by 6 bases and J by 7 bases, with 13 bases between the two germline ends. This CDR3 is built from 14 residues. The CDR3 region has the DNA TGTGCCAGCAGCGGGTTTGGTTTGAATTCACCCCTCCACTTT. Protein: CASSGFGLNSPLHF.

The genes are TRBV7-8 and TRBJ1-5; 7 bases line up with TRBD1. The CDR3 is 17 residues long. Germline V gene sequence: CDR1 SGHVS, CDR2 FQNEAQ. J gave up 6 bases and V 5 bases, and 16 bases lay outside the gene matches. CDR3 DNA sequence: TGTGCCAGCAGCCTAAATTTCGACAGGGAGATTGTTCAGCCCCAGCATTTT. Protein: CASSLNFDREIVQPQHF.

This clone has only a few counts. J is TRBJ1-1 and V is TRBV6-4; D remains ambiguous. This CDR3 is 13 amino acids long. The V gene's germline CDR1 is MRHNA and CDR2 SNTAGT. V lost 5 bases and J 1 base, leaving 8 bases between the germline ends. CDR3 sequence (DNA): TGTGCCAGCAGTTTGACGGGGAACACTGAAGCTTTCTTT. The encoded protein is CASSLTGNTEAFF.

The chain recombines TRBV20-1 with TRBJ2-1; TRBD1 agrees at 8 bases. The length of the CDR3 is 14 residues. CDR1 DFQATT and CDR2 SNEGSKA come from the germline V gene (reference sequence). The ends lost 3 bases at V and 3 bases at J; junction bases unmatched: 4. CDR3 residues: CSASLGQGYNEQFF. The CDR3 DNA sequence: TGCAGTGCTAGTTTAGGACAGGGCTACAATGAGCAGTTCTTC.

This clone was found once. DNA of the CDR3: TGTGCCAGCAGTGAAGCAATGGGACAAGGGTTCTACGAGCAGTACTTC. Its translation: CASSEAMGQGFYEQYF. The rearrangement joins TRBV6-1 to TRBJ2-7, with D maybe TRBD1 (6 bases). Germline V lookup: CDR1 MNHNS, CDR2 SASEGT. The CDR3 consists of 16 residues. The V gene lost 0 bases and the J gene lost 3 bases, with 15 bases spanning the gap.

This chain links TRBV7-2 with TRBJ2-7; unclear D gene. Trimming shortened V by 2 bases and J by 2 bases, and 10 bases separated the two germline ends. The CDR3 consists of 14 residues. CDR1 and CDR2 (germline): SGHTA, FQGNSA. The CDR3 DNA reads TGTGCCAGCAGCTTATACGGGCGAGCCTACGAGCAGTACTTC. This gives the protein CASSLYGRAYEQYF. The full variable domain, rest sourced from reference TRBV7-2 and TRBJ2-7, is GAGVSQSPSNKVTEKGKDVELRCDPISGHTALYWYRQSLGQGLEFLIYFQGNSAPDKSGLPSDRFSAERTGGSVSTLTIQRTQQEDSAVYLCASSLYGRAYEQYFGPGTRLTVT.

V is TRBV4-3 and J is TRBJ1-3, with 7 bases that match TRBD1. With 1 base clipped from V and 4 bases from J, the junction kept 4 bases outside the gene matches. Germline CDR1 LGHNA, CDR2 YSLEER. The CDR3 loop spans 15 amino acids. The CDR3 protein is CASSQGADRGNTIYF. In DNA, the CDR3 is TGCGCCAGCAGCCAAGGAGCGGACAGGGGAAACACCATATATTTT.

In DNA, the CDR3 is TGTGCCAGCTCCCCCGGGGGGGGAGGTCAGCCCCAGCATTTT. Translated, it gives CASSPGGGGQPQHF. The V call is TRBV18, the J call TRBJ1-5; D is possibly TRBD1 (5 bases). The CDR3 contains 14 residues. The germline V gene encodes CDR1 KGHSH and CDR2 LQKENI. V was cut by 6 bases and J by 6 bases, with 15 bases left in between. Complete variable domain (other parts from reference TRBV18 and TRBJ1-5): NAGVMQNPRHLVRRRGQEARLRCSPMKGHSHVYWYRQLPEEGLKFMVYLQKENIIDESGMPKERFSAEFPKEGPSILRIQQVVRGDSAAYFCASSPGGGGQPQHFGDGTRLSIL.

The genes are TRBV19 and TRBJ2-1; possibly TRBD2 for D (6 bases). The CDR3 runs to 13 residues. Germline V gives CDR1 LNHDA, CDR2 SQIVND (reference sequence). Trimming removed 7 bases at V and 7 bases at J, with 14 bases between. The CDR3 bases are TGTGCCAGTAAATGGCAGGCGGGGAATGAGCAGTTCTTC. Its protein is CASKWQAGNEQFF.

The gene calls are TRBV7-9 and TRBJ2-3; D remains ambiguous. This CDR3 spans 12 amino acids. V was pared by 2 bases and J by 6 bases, with 6 bases between. Germline assignment: CDR1 SEHNR and CDR2 FQNEAQ (reference sequence). The CDR3 coding sequence is TGTGCCAGCAGCTTACATGGCGATACGCAGTATTTT. Translating it yields CASSLHGDTQYF.

This clone appeared a single time. The CDR3 reads CASSPGTGYSPLHF. CDR3 nucleotide sequence: TGTGCCAGCAGCCCGGGGACAGGGTATTCACCCCTCCACTTT. This chain links TRBV3-1 (or the pseudogene TRBV3-2) with TRBJ1-6; 9 positions match TRBD1. Germline V gene sequence: CDR1 LGHDT, CDR2 YNNKEL (reference sequence). V lost 4 bases and J lost 8; bases outside the gene matches: 3. The CDR3 length is 14 residues.

V and J are TRBV5-4 and TRBJ1-1; D is ambiguous. V was trimmed by 4 bases and J by 1 base, leaving 5 bases between them. Germline values: CDR1 SGHNT, CDR2 YYREEE (reference sequence). The CDR3 has 12 amino acids. CDR3 sequence: CASSGENTEAFF. Written as DNA, the CDR3 is TGTGCCAGCAGCGGAGAGAACACTGAAGCTTTCTTT.